The 9 T cell receptor beta chains in this list originate from one sample, sequenced in a study of blood T cell repertoires in COVID-19 (dated by TCRdb to 2019 to 2021). The library was generated by the immunoSEQ multiplex PCR assay. TCRdb's version of the immuneACCESS table is confined to in-frame rearrangements and falls short of the full clone set. An unresolved V gene accounts for under half of the shortfall where checked; the remainder is of unknown origin. In this sample the table shows about 180,000 clones, just over 85% of which occur a single time. The ten largest clones add up to roughly 7% of the sample. The sequencing sample was made of peripheral blood. These receptors were obtained from a man aged 50-60 years with active or convalescent COVID-19.

This clone occurred once. V usage is TRBV27 and J usage is TRBJ2-5; D is perhaps TRBD1 (6 bases). This CDR3 has 12 residues. Looked up from germline, CDR1 is MNHEY and CDR2 is SMNVEV (reference sequence). The V gene lost 5 bases and the J gene lost 7 bases, with 11 bases spanning the gap. CDR3 region: CASSAQGGTQYF. CDR3 nucleotide sequence: TGTGCCAGCAGTGCCCAAGGGGGGACCCAGTACTTC.

This clone was seen a handful of times. The gene calls are TRBV4-1 and TRBJ2-7, with 7 nucleotides matching TRBD1. With V trimmed by 2 bases and J by 4 bases, 8 bases remained unmatched. This CDR3 spans 15 amino acids. CDR1 is MGHRA and CDR2 is YSYEKL in the germline V gene. As DNA, the CDR3 is TGCGCCAGCAGCCAACAGAGACAGGGAAGGTACGAGCAGTACTTC. It specifies CASSQQRQGRYEQYF.

J is TRBJ1-1 and V is TRBV7-2; no clear D. The CDR3 runs to 12 residues. V lost 6 bases to trimming and J lost 2 bases, with 7 bases between them. Germline V gene data show CDR1 as SGHTA and CDR2 as FQGNSA. Written as DNA, the CDR3 is TGTGCCAGCAGGGAGGGAAACACTGAAGCTTTCTTT. Translating it yields CASREGNTEAFF.

The J gene is TRBJ2-1, the V gene TRBV9; D is undetermined. The CDR3 loop spans 12 amino acids. The germline V gene has CDR1 SGDLS and CDR2 YYNGEE. Trimming left V 0 bases short and J 6 bases short, with 4 bases between. The CDR3 sequence: CASSVDSNEQFF. For the CDR3, the DNA is TGTGCCAGCAGCGTAGATAGCAATGAGCAGTTCTTC.

The J gene is TRBJ1-1, the V gene TRBV7-2; D perhaps matches TRBD1 (6 bases). Per germline, CDR1 SGHTA and CDR2 FQGNSA. The CDR3 has 13 residues. V was clipped by 3 bases and J by 8 bases, with 13 bases between them. The CDR3 DNA reads TGTGCCAGCAGCTTCAAGGGCGACAGGGAAGCTTTCTTT. It yields the protein CASSFKGDREAFF.

The gene calls are TRBV6-6 and TRBJ1-3, with 8 bases matching TRBD1. Trimming at V came to 6 bases and at J to 0 bases, leaving 7 bases not matched to a gene. CDR1 is MNHNY, CDR2 SVGAGI, per germline (reference sequence). The CDR3 runs to 16 residues. The DNA for the CDR3 is TGTGCCAGCAGGACCGGACAGGGCCGCTCTGGAAACACCATATATTTT. Translation: CASRTGQGRSGNTIYF.

A few counts support this clone. The rearrangement links TRBV3-1 (or the pseudogene TRBV3-2) to TRBJ1-3, with TRBD1 matching over 10 bases. The CDR3 runs to 15 residues. Trimming removed 1 base from V and 4 bases from J; junction bases left unmatched: 1. CDR1 LGHDT and CDR2 YNNKEL come from the germline V gene (reference sequence). CDR3 nucleotides: TGTGCCAGCAGCCAAGGGACAGGGGGAGGAAACACCATATATTTT. Amino acid sequence: CASSQGTGGGNTIYF.

The V call is TRBV11-2, the J call TRBJ2-1; a possible D gene is TRBD2 (6 bases). CDR3 length: 15 amino acids. The germline V gene encodes CDR1 SGHAT and CDR2 FQNNGV. V shed 0 bases and J shed 1 base, with 7 bases lying between them. The CDR3 coding sequence is TGTGCCAGCAGCTTAGAGGGACTGTCCTACAATGAGCAGTTCTTC. Protein: CASSLEGLSYNEQFF.

This chain connects TRBV6-5 to TRBJ2-7; 7 bases are a match to TRBD2. The CDR3 consists of 15 residues. Germline V gives CDR1 MNHEY, CDR2 SVGAGI. V trimming: 6 bases; J trimming: 1 base; junction bases outside the gene matches: 9. In DNA form, the CDR3 reads TGTGCCAGCAGAGACACTAGCGTACAATCCTACGAGCAGTACTTC. This gives the protein CASRDTSVQSYEQYF.